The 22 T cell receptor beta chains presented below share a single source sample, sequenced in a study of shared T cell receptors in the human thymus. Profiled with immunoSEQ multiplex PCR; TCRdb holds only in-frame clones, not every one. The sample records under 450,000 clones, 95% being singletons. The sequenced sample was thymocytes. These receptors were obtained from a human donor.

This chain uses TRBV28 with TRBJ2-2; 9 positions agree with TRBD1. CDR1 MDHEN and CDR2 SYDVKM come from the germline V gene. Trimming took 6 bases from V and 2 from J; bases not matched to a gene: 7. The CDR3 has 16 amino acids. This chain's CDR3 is CASRTGDRANTGELFF. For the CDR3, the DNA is TGTGCCAGCAGAACAGGGGACAGGGCCAACACCGGGGAGCTGTTTTTT.

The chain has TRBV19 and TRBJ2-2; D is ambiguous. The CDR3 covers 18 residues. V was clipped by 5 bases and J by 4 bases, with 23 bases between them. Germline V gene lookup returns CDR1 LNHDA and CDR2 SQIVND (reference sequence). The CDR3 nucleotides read TGTGCCAGTAGTCCTCCGATGAGGCGGCCATTTGGCACCGGGGAGCTGTTTTTT. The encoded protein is CASSPPMRRPFGTGELFF.

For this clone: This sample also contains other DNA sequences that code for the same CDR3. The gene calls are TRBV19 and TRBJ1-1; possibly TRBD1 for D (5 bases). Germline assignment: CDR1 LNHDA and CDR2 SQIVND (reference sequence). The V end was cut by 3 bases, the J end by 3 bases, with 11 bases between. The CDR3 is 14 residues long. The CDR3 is CASSIRTGDTEAFF. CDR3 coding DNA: TGTGCCAGTAGTATCCGGACGGGGGACACTGAAGCTTTCTTT. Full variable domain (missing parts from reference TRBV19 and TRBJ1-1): DGGITQSPKYLFRKEGQNVTLSCEQNLNHDAMYWYRQDPGQGLRLIYYSQIVNDFQKGDIAEGYSVSREKKESFPLTVTSAQKNPTAFYLCASSIRTGDTEAFFGQGTRLTVV.

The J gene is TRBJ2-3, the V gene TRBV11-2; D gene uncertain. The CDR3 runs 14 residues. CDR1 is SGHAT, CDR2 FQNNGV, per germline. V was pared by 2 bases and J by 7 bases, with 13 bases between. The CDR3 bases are TGTGCCAGCAGCTTAAAAGAAAGGCCCAATACGCAGTATTTT. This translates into CASSLKERPNTQYF.

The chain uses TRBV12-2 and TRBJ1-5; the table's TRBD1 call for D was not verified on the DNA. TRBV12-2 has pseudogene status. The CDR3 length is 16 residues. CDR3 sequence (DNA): TGTGCAAGTCGCTCTGTGGGGCGACAGGGGAATCAGCCCCAGCATTTT. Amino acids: CASRSVGRQGNQPQHF.

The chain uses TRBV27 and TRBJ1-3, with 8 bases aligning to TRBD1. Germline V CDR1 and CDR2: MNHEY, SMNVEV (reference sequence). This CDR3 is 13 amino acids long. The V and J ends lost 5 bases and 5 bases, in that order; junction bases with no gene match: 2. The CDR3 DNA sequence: TGTGCCAGCAGTCCAGGGGGCCGAAACACCATATATTTT. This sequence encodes CASSPGGRNTIYF.

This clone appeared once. The CDR3 nucleotides read TGTGCCAGCAGCCACCCCCGGGTATACGGCACAGATACGCAGTATTTT. This encodes CASSHPRVYGTDTQYF. The V gene is TRBV7-6, the J gene TRBJ2-3; D remains ambiguous. The CDR3 is 16 residues long. The V gene lost 5 bases and the J gene lost 1 base, with 16 bases spanning the gap. Germline CDR1 is SGHVS and CDR2 is FNYEAQ.

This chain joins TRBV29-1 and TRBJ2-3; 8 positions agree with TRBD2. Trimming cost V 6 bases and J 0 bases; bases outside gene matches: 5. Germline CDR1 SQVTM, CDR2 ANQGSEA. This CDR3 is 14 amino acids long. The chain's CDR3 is CSVPTSASTDTQYF. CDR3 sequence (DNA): TGCAGCGTCCCGACTAGCGCCAGCACAGATACGCAGTATTTT.

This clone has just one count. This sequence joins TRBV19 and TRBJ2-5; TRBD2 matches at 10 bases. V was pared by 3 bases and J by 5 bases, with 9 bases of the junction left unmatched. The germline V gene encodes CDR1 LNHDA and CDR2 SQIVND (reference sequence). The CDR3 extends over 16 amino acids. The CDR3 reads CASSMQSAGGRETQYF. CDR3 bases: TGTGCCAGTAGTATGCAATCAGCGGGAGGGCGGGAGACCCAGTACTTC.

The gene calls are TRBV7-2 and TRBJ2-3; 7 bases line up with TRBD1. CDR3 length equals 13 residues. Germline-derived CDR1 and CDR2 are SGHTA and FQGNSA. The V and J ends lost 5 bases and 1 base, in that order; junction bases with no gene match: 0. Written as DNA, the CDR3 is TGTGCCAGCAGCGACAGGGGCACAGATACGCAGTATTTT. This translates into CASSDRGTDTQYF.

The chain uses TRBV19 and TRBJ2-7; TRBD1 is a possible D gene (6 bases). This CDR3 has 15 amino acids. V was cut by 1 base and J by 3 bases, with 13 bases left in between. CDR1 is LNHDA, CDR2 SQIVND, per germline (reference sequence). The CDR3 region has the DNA TGTGCCAGTAGTATAGGCGAAGAGGGGGTCTACGAGCAGTACTTC. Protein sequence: CASSIGEEGVYEQYF.

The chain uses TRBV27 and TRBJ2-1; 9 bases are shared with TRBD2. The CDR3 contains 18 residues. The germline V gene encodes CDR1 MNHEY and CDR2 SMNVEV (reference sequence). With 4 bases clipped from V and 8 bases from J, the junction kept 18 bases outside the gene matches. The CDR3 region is CASSSPLAGGPQRDEQFF. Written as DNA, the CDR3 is TGTGCCAGCAGTTCCCCCCTGGCGGGAGGGCCCCAACGGGATGAGCAGTTCTTC.

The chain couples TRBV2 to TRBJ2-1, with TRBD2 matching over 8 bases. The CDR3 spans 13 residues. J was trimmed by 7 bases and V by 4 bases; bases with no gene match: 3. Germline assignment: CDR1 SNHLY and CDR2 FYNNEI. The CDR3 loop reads CASSGGGKNEQFF. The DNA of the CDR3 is TGTGCCAGCAGTGGCGGGGGGAAAAATGAGCAGTTCTTC. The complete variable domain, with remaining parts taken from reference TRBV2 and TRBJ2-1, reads EPEVTQTPSHQVTQMGQEVILRCVPISNHLYFYWYRQILGQKVEFLVSFYNNEISEKSEIFDDQFSVERPDGSNFTLKIRSTKLEDSAMYFCASSGGGKNEQFFGPGTRLTVL.

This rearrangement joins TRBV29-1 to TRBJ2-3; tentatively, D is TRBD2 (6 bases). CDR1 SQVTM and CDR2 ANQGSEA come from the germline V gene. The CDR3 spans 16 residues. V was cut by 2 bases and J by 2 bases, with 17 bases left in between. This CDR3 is CSVEPSSAGNTDTQYF. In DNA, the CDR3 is TGCAGCGTTGAACCCTCTAGCGCAGGAAACACAGATACGCAGTATTTT.

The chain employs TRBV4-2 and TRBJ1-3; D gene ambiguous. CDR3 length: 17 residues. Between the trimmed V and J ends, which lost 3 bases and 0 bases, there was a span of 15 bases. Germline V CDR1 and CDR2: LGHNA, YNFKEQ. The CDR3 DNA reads TGTGCCAGCAGCCATCCCCTCGCCCTAAGCTCTGGAAACACCATATATTTT. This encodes CASSHPLALSSGNTIYF.

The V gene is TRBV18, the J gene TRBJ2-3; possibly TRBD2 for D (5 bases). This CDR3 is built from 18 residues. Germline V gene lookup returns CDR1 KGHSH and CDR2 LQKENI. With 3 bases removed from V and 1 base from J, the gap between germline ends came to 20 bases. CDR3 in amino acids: CASSPPLRLSPRTDTQYF. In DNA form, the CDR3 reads TGTGCCAGCTCACCCCCCCTCCGACTATCTCCCCGCACAGATACGCAGTATTTT.

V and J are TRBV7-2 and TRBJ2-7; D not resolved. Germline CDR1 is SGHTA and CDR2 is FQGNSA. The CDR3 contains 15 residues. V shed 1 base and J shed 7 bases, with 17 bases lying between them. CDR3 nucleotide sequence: TGTGCCAGCAGCTTAGTTTGGGGTCTACGAATGGAGCAGTACTTC. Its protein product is CASSLVWGLRMEQYF.

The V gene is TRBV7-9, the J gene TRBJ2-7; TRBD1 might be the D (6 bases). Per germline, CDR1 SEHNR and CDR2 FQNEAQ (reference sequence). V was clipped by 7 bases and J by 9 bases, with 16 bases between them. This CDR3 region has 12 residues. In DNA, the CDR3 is TGTGCCAGCACCATGAACAGGGAACGGCAGTACTTC. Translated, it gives CASTMNRERQYF.

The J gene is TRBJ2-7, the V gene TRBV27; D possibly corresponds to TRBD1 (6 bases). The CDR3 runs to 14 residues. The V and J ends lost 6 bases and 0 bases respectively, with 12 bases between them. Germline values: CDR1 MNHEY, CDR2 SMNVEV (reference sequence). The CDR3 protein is CASRSGVHSYEQYF. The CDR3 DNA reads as TGTGCCAGCAGGTCAGGGGTCCACTCCTACGAGCAGTACTTC.

The CDR3 bases are TGTGCCAGCAGCCAAGATATCGGAGGGAGGTCGTACAATGAGCAGTTCTTC. It yields the protein CASSQDIGGRSYNEQFF. The chain combines TRBV14 with TRBJ2-1, with a weak D call TRBD2 (6 bases). Germline values: CDR1 SGHDN, CDR2 FVKESK. Trimming took off 0 bases at V and 4 bases at J, with 16 bases between the two ends. There are 17 residues in the CDR3. The full variable domain, with the rest looked up from reference TRBV14 and TRBJ2-1, is EAGVTQFPSHSVIEKGQTVTLRCDPISGHDNLYWYRRVMGKEIKFLLHFVKESKQDESGMPNNRFLAERTGGTYSTLKVQPAELEDSGVYFCASSQDIGGRSYNEQFFGPGTRLTVL.

CDR3 loop: CASSPIRDRLGEQYF. The CDR3 nucleotides are TGTGCCAGCAGCCCCATCCGGGACAGGTTGGGGGAGCAGTACTTC. The chain combines TRBV28 with TRBJ2-7, with 8 bases lining up with TRBD1. With V trimmed by 6 bases and J by 7 bases, 14 bases remained unmatched. The V gene's germline CDR1 is MDHEN and CDR2 SYDVKM. The CDR3 has 15 residues.

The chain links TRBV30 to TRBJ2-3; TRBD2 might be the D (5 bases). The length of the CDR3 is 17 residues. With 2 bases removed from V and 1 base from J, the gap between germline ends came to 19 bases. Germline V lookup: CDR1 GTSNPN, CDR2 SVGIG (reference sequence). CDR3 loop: CAWSRGPLALGTDTQYF. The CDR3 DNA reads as TGTGCCTGGAGTCGAGGGCCGTTGGCGTTGGGCACAGATACGCAGTATTTT.